What follows are 23 T cell receptor beta chains derived from one specimen sequenced in a study of blood T cell repertoires in COVID-19. Clones were read by immunoSEQ multiplex PCR, and TCRdb kept only the in-frame ones, dropping some. Of approximately 270,000 clones detected, around 88% appear once; the ten largest clones hold over 1.1%. The specimen was peripheral blood. The receptors were sampled from a man older than 75 with acute or convalescent COVID-19.

The chain employs TRBV2 and TRBJ1-2; TRBD1 agrees at 9 bases. This CDR3 is built from 14 residues. The junction had 8 bases not matched to a gene; V was cut back by 6 bases and J by 6 bases. The V gene's germline CDR1 is SNHLY and CDR2 FYNNEI. The CDR3 nucleotides are TGTGCCAGCAGCCGGGACAGGGATCAGAATGGCTACACCTTC. This sequence encodes CASSRDRDQNGYTF.

CDR3 in amino acids: CASSLRGNTEAFF. CDR3 in DNA: TGTGCCAGCAGTTTAAGAGGGAACACTGAAGCTTTCTTT. The genes are TRBV27 and TRBJ1-1, with D uncertain. Trimming stripped 2 bases from V and 1 base from J, with 5 bases between. CDR1 MNHEY and CDR2 SMNVEV come from the germline V gene (reference sequence). The CDR3 covers 13 residues.

The chain employs TRBV29-1 and TRBJ2-7, with 12 nucleotides matching TRBD2. Germline-derived CDR1 and CDR2 are SQVTM and ANQGSEA. The V gene end was trimmed by 4 bases and the J gene end by 5 bases; junction bases not matched to a gene: 0. The CDR3 is 12 residues long. The CDR3 DNA follows: TGCAGCGTTGGACTAGCGGGAGACGAGCAGTACTTC. It is translated as CSVGLAGDEQYF.

The gene calls are TRBV13 and TRBJ2-1, with 8 bases aligning to TRBD2. The CDR3 covers 16 residues. V lost 4 bases and J lost 0; bases outside the gene matches: 5. Germline lookup yields CDR1 PRHDT and CDR2 FYEKMQ (reference sequence). The CDR3 is CASSSSGTSSYNEQFF. CDR3 nucleotide sequence: TGTGCCAGCAGCTCGTCCGGGACTAGCTCCTACAATGAGCAGTTCTTC.

The rearrangement uses TRBV5-4 and TRBJ2-3; 7 positions match TRBD1. Germline V gene sequence: CDR1 SGHNT, CDR2 YYREEE (reference sequence). The length of the CDR3 is 17 residues. The ends lost 4 bases at V and 0 bases at J; junction bases unmatched: 11. The CDR3 nucleotides are TGTGCCAGCAGCCCCACTCCGGACAGGCGGAGCACAGATACGCAGTATTTT. Translation gives CASSPTPDRRSTDTQYF.

This clone was observed a single time. The V gene is TRBV5-8, the J gene TRBJ1-1; 9 nucleotides line up with TRBD1. From germline, CDR1 is SGHTS and CDR2 YDEGEE. V lost 0 bases and J lost 0; bases outside the gene matches: 6. This CDR3 has 17 amino acids. CDR3 coding DNA: TGTGCCAGCAGCTTGGTGACAGGGGGTGGGATGAACACTGAAGCTTTCTTT. Translated: CASSLVTGGGMNTEAFF.

The V call is TRBV6-5, the J call TRBJ1-2; weak D call: TRBD1 (6 bases). The germline gives CDR1 MNHEY, CDR2 SVGAGI. The CDR3 covers 14 residues. The V end lost 7 bases, the J end lost 8 bases, and 20 bases lay between the germline ends. DNA for the CDR3: TGTGCCAGCACTCCGGGACACGAACGTAGAGGCTACACCTTC. The encoded protein is CASTPGHERRGYTF.

The chain joins TRBV15 to TRBJ1-2; 11 bases fit TRBD1. The CDR3 spans 15 residues. The V gene's germline CDR1 is LNHNV and CDR2 YYDKDF (reference sequence). Trimming cost V 1 base and J 5 bases; bases outside gene matches: 3. CDR3 in DNA: TGTGCCACCAGCAGAGGACGGGACAGGGGGTATGGCTACACCTTC. Translation gives CATSRGRDRGYGYTF.

The chain combines TRBV4-2 with TRBJ1-2, with 9 positions matching TRBD1. This CDR3 contains 15 residues. V lost 3 bases to trimming and J lost 1 base; unmatched junction nucleotides: 3. Germline CDR1 LGHNA, CDR2 YNFKEQ. The CDR3 loop is CASSQRQGDNYGYTF. The DNA of the CDR3 is TGTGCCAGCAGCCAGCGACAGGGGGATAACTATGGCTACACCTTC.

The chain recombines TRBV7-2 with TRBJ2-2; 11 nucleotides align to TRBD2. J was trimmed by 4 bases and V by 6 bases; bases with no gene match: 4. The CDR3 extends over 15 amino acids. CDR1 and CDR2 from the germline V gene are SGHTA and FQGNSA. CDR3 sequence: CASSPGLAGTGELFF. The CDR3 nucleotides read TGTGCCAGCAGTCCAGGACTAGCGGGCACCGGGGAGCTGTTTTTT.

About this clone itself: The identical CDR3 is also encoded by other nucleotide sequences in the sample. The chain uses TRBV7-2 and TRBJ2-5; 7 bases align to TRBD1. The CDR3 is 15 amino acids. The germline V gene has CDR1 SGHTA and CDR2 FQGNSA. Losses at the gene ends were 1 base for V and 4 bases for J; bases not matched to a gene: 6. The CDR3 sequence is CASSLDRGLAETQYF. As DNA, the CDR3 is TGTGCCAGCAGCTTAGACAGGGGTCTTGCAGAGACCCAGTACTTC.

This sequence joins TRBV19 and TRBJ1-6; unclear D gene. This CDR3 contains 13 residues. Germline values: CDR1 LNHDA, CDR2 SQIVND (reference sequence). V lost 8 bases and J lost 5, with 10 bases in between. CDR3 in amino acids: CASEQANNSPLHF. DNA for the CDR3: TGTGCCAGTGAGCAGGCGAATAATTCACCCCTCCACTTT.

The J gene is TRBJ2-5, the V gene TRBV7-6; no clear D gene. The germline CDR1 and CDR2 sequences are SGHVS and FNYEAQ. V dropped 0 bases and J dropped 7 bases, with 12 bases sitting between them. CDR3 length: 14 residues. The CDR3 DNA reads TGTGCCAGCAGCTTAGCGGTCCCACTTCGGACCCAGTACTTC. Its translation: CASSLAVPLRTQYF.

The V and J genes are TRBV28 and TRBJ2-1, with TRBD2 matching over 11 bases. The CDR3 has 15 residues. The J segment lost 7 bases and the V segment lost 6 bases, leaving 8 bases of the junction unmatched. The germline V gene encodes CDR1 MDHEN and CDR2 SYDVKM. The CDR3 region has the DNA TGTGCCAGCAGCCAACTAGCGGGAGAAGAAAATGAGCAGTTCTTC. Amino acid sequence: CASSQLAGEENEQFF.

The chain is built from TRBV25-1 and TRBJ2-3; 10 bases fit TRBD2. In germline, CDR1 is MGHDK, CDR2 SYGVNS. This CDR3 spans 16 amino acids. V was clipped by 3 bases and J by 2 bases; unmatched bases: 5. This CDR3 is CASSDGLAGDTDTQYF. Here the CDR3 DNA reads TGTGCCAGCAGTGATGGTCTAGCGGGAGACACAGATACGCAGTATTTT.

The rearrangement uses TRBV15 and TRBJ2-7; TRBD1 matches 10 bases. CDR1 and CDR2 from the germline V gene are LNHNV and YYDKDF (reference sequence). V was pared by 0 bases and J by 4 bases, with 9 bases of the junction left unmatched. This CDR3 is 17 amino acids long. The CDR3 is CATSRERVRDRGYEQYF. The DNA for the CDR3 is TGTGCCACCAGCAGAGAAAGGGTTCGGGACAGGGGTTACGAGCAGTACTTC.

The J gene is TRBJ1-2, the V gene TRBV7-9; 12 bases map to TRBD1. CDR1 and CDR2 from the germline V gene are SEHNR and FQNEAQ (reference sequence). This CDR3 spans 17 amino acids. V trimming: 5 bases; J trimming: 5 bases; junction bases outside the gene matches: 12. Here the CDR3 reads CASSPGQGAPGGYGYTF. The CDR3, as DNA: TGTGCCAGCAGCCCGGGACAGGGGGCGCCCGGAGGGTATGGCTACACCTTC.

The genes are TRBV5-1 and TRBJ2-7; no clear D gene. CDR3 length equals 15 residues. Trimming shortened V by 4 bases and J by 3 bases, and 17 bases separated the two germline ends. The germline V gene has CDR1 SGHRS and CDR2 YFSETQ. Written as DNA, the CDR3 is TGCGCCAGCAGCATGACTGATCCCACGGGCTACGAGCAGTACTTC. This sequence encodes CASSMTDPTGYEQYF.

The rearrangement links TRBV19 to TRBJ1-4; possible D gene TRBD1, 6 bases. The CDR3 is 16 amino acids. Germline loops: CDR1 LNHDA, CDR2 SQIVND (reference sequence). The V gene lost 3 bases and the J gene lost 5 bases, with 16 bases spanning the gap. CDR3 amino acids: CASSMGAGLANEKLFF. CDR3 nucleotides: TGTGCCAGTAGTATGGGGGCAGGACTCGCCAATGAAAAACTGTTTTTT.

The V and J genes are TRBV19 and TRBJ1-1; no clear D gene. The CDR3 loop spans 15 amino acids. The V gene lost 5 bases and the J gene lost 4 bases, with 17 bases spanning the gap. Germline assignment: CDR1 LNHDA and CDR2 SQIVND (reference sequence). CDR3 sequence (DNA): TGTGCCAGTAGTCTCCCGACCAGGCCCGGCACTGAAGCTTTCTTT. Encoded protein: CASSLPTRPGTEAFF.

The chain recombines TRBV2 with TRBJ2-5, with 7 nucleotides matching TRBD2. With V trimmed by 2 bases and J by 3 bases, 6 bases remained unmatched. The CDR3 covers 15 residues. CDR1 and CDR2 from the germline V gene are SNHLY and FYNNEI. CDR3 region: CASSEMASGEETQYF. For the CDR3, the DNA is TGTGCCAGCAGTGAAATGGCTAGCGGAGAAGAGACCCAGTACTTC.

This clone occurred once. The chain links TRBV5-5 to TRBJ1-4; a weak D match, TRBD1 (6 bases). This CDR3 region has 15 residues. Trimming took 4 bases from V and 8 from J, leaving 18 bases between them. CDR1 SGHKS and CDR2 YYEKEE come from the germline V gene (reference sequence). CDR3 DNA: TGTGCCAGCAGCCAAATGACAGGTTCCCAAGAAAAACTGTTTTTT. Its protein is CASSQMTGSQEKLFF.

The chain is built from TRBV29-1 and TRBJ1-3; D possibly corresponds to TRBD1 (6 bases). There are 14 residues in the CDR3. Germline CDR1 and CDR2: SQVTM and ANQGSEA. The ends were cut back, 4 bases at V and 3 bases at J, with 13 bases in the middle. DNA of the CDR3: TGCAGCGTTGGGGGGGGCGCTTTTGGAAACACCATATATTTT. Amino acid sequence: CSVGGGAFGNTIYF. The entire variable domain, with the rest obtained from reference TRBV29-1 and TRBJ1-3, is as follows: SAVISQKPSRDICQRGTSLTIQCQVDSQVTMMFWYRQQPGQSLTLIATANQGSEATYESGFVIDKFPISRPNLTFSTLTVSNMSPEDSSIYLCSVGGGAFGNTIYFGEGSWLTVV.